This T cell receptor (beta chain) was observed in a study of blood T cell repertoires in COVID-19. Study background: Specimens from acute and convalescent COVID-19 originated in the United States, Italy and Spain. T cells, B-cell-depleted T cells, or PBMCs supplied cDNA or gDNA.

The germline gives CDR1 SGDLS, CDR2 YYNGEE. The CDR3 length is 15 residues. V shed 0 bases and J shed 2 bases, with 11 bases lying between them. Per the original data handling: From reference gene primer amplification, estimates of nucleated cell counts were derived. TCRdb keeps only in-frame clones here, not all; method: immunoSEQ multiplex PCR. V and J calls and clone size are given by that table; D and trimming were obtained from the DNA. The top ten clones hold about 7.3% of a sample with some 200,000 clones, 84% of them seen once. Material for sequencing was peripheral blood. The TCR comes from a woman aged 50 to 65 with active or convalescent COVID-19. The genes are TRBV9 and TRBJ1-2; weak D call: TRBD1 (6 bases). This CDR3 reads CASSVEGHLNYGYTF. As DNA, the CDR3 is TGTGCCAGCAGCGTAGAGGGACACCTAAACTATGGCTACACCTTC.